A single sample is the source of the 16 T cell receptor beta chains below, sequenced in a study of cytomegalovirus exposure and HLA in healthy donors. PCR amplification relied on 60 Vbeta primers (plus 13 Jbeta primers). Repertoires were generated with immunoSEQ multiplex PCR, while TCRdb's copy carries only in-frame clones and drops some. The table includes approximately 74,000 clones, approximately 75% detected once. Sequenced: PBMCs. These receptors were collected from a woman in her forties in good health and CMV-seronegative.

The CDR3, as DNA: TGTGCCAGCAGCTTAGATAAAACAGAGTTCTTC. Its protein is CASSLDKTEFF. J is TRBJ2-1 and V is TRBV7-2; no clear D. The germline gives CDR1 SGHTA, CDR2 FQGNSA. This CDR3 is 11 amino acids long. V lost 1 base to trimming and J lost 14 bases, with 9 bases between them.

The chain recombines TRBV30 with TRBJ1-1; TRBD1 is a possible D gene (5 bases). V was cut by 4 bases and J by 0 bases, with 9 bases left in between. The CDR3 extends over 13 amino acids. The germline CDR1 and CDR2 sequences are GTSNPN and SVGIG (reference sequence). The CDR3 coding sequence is TGTGCCTGGACCCAGGGATTGAACACTGAAGCTTTCTTT. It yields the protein CAWTQGLNTEAFF.

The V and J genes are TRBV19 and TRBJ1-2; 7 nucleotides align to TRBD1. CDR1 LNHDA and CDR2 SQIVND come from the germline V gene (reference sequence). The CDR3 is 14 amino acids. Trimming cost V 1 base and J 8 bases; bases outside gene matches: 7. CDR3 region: CASSIAGTVVGYTF. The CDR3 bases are TGTGCCAGTAGTATAGCCGGGACAGTCGTCGGCTACACCTTC.

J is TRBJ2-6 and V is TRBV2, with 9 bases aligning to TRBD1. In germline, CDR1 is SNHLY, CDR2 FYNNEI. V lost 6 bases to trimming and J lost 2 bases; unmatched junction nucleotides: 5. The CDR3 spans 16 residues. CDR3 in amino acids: CASSLTGGAGANVLTF. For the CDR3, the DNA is TGTGCCAGCAGCCTTACAGGGGGCGCTGGGGCCAACGTCCTGACTTTC.

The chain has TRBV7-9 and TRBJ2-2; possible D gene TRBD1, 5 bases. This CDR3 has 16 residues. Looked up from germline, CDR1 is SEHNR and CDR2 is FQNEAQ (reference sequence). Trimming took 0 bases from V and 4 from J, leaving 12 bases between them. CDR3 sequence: CASSLAGHRATGELFF. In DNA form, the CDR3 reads TGTGCCAGCAGCTTAGCTGGACATAGGGCCACCGGGGAGCTGTTTTTT.

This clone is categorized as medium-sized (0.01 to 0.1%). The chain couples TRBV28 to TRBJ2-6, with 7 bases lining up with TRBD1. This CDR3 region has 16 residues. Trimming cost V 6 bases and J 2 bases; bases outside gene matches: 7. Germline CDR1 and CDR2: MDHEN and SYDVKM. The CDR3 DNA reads TGTGCCAGCAGCCCCTCCGACAGGGCTGGGGCCAACGTCCTGACTTTC. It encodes CASSPSDRAGANVLTF.

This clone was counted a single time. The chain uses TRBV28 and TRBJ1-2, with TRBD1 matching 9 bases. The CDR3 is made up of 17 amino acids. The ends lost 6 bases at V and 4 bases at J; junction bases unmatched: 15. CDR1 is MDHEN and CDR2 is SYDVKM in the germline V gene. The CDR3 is CASSLIRRDRDFYGYTF. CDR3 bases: TGTGCCAGCAGCCTCATACGCCGGGACAGGGATTTCTATGGCTACACCTTC.

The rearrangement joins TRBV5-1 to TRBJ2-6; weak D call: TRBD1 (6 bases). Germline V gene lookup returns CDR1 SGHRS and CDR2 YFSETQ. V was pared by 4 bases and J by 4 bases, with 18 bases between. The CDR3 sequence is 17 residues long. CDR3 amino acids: CASSPAIRGPGANVLTF. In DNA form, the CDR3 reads TGCGCCAGCAGCCCAGCAATCAGGGGTCCCGGGGCCAACGTCCTGACTTTC.

The chain's CDR3 is CASSPPPHRAGANEQYF. In DNA form, the CDR3 reads TGTGCCAGCTCACCACCTCCCCACAGGGCTGGGGCCAACGAGCAGTACTTC. The chain employs TRBV18 and TRBJ2-7, with a possible D match to TRBD1 (6 bases). CDR1 and CDR2 (germline): KGHSH, LQKENI. The V and J ends lost 0 bases and 5 bases respectively, with 20 bases between them. This CDR3 has 17 amino acids.

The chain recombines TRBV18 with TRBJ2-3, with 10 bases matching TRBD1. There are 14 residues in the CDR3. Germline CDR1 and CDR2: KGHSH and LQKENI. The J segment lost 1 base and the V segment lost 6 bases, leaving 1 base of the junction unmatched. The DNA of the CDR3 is TGTGCCAGCTCCGGGACAGGGGGCACAGATACGCAGTATTTT. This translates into CASSGTGGTDTQYF. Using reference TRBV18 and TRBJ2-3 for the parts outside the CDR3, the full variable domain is NAGVMQNPRHLVRRRGQEARLRCSPMKGHSHVYWYRQLPEEGLKFMVYLQKENIIDESGMPKERFSAEFPKEGPSILRIQQVVRGDSAAYFCASSGTGGTDTQYFGPGTRLTVL.

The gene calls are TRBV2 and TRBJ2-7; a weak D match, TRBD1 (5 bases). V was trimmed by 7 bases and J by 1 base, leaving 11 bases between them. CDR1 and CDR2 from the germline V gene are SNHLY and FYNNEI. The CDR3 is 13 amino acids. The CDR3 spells CASKQGSSYEQYF. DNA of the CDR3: TGTGCCAGCAAGCAGGGTTCATCCTACGAGCAGTACTTC.

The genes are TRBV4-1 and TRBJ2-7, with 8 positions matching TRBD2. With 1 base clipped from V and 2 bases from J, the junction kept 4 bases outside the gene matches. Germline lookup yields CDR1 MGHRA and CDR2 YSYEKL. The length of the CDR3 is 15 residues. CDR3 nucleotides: TGCGCCAGCAGCCAAGCTTCGGGGGGGACCTACGAGCAGTACTTC. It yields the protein CASSQASGGTYEQYF.

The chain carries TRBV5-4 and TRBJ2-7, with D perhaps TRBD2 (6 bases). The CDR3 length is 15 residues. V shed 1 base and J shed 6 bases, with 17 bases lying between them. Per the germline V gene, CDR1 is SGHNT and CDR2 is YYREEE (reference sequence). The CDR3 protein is CASSLLLSSEGEQYF. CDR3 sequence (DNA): TGTGCCAGCAGCTTGTTATTGTCTAGCGAAGGCGAGCAGTACTTC.

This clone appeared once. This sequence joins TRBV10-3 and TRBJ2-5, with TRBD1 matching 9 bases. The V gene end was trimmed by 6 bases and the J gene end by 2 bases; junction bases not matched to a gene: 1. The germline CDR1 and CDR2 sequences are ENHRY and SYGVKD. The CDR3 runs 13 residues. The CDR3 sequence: CAIRGTGQETQYF. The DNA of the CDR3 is TGTGCCATCAGGGGGACAGGGCAAGAGACCCAGTACTTC.

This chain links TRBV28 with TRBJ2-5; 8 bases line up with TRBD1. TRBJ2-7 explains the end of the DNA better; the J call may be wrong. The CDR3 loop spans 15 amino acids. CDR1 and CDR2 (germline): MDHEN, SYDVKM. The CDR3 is CASSRTGTGHYEQYF. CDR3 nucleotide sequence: TGTGCCAGCAGCCGAACCGGGACAGGTCACTACGAGCAGTACTTC.

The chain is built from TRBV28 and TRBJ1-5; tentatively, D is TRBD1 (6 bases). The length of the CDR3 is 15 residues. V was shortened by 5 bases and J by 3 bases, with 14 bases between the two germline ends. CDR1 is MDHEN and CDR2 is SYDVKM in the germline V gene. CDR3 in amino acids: CASSRTDLYNQPQHF. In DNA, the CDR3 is TGTGCCAGCAGTAGGACAGATCTATACAATCAGCCCCAGCATTTT.